These 25 T cell receptor beta chains share one sample of origin, sequenced in a study of T cells in lung cancer brain metastases. Sequenced by immunoSEQ multiplex PCR; TCRdb stores in-frame clones only, minus some. The data show about 4,800 clones, 70% to 90% seen once. Sequenced: tumor tissue from the primary lung tumor. These TCRs come from a woman in her forties or fifties with non-small cell lung cancer.

Concerning this clone itself: Other DNA sequences of this sample code for an identical CDR3. The V and J genes are TRBV7-9 and TRBJ2-1; D ambiguous. Trimming stripped 5 bases from V and 4 bases from J, with 9 bases between. Looked up from germline, CDR1 is SEHNR and CDR2 is FQNEAQ (reference sequence). This CDR3 has 13 residues. For the CDR3, the DNA is TGTGCCAGCAGCCCTTTATTATACAATGAGCAGTTCTTC. Amino acids: CASSPLLYNEQFF.

The chain links TRBV6-1 to TRBJ2-1, with 14 bases identical to TRBD2. Trimming removed 4 bases from V and 4 bases from J; junction bases left unmatched: 6. The CDR3 totals 17 residues. Germline loops: CDR1 MNHNS, CDR2 SASEGT. The CDR3 protein is CASSGLAGGRSYNEQFF. The CDR3 DNA follows: TGTGCCAGCAGTGGACTAGCGGGAGGGCGATCATACAATGAGCAGTTCTTC.

V and J are TRBV5-6 and TRBJ2-7; D tentatively reads TRBD1 or TRBD2 (5 bases each). The CDR3 covers 12 residues. Looked up from germline, CDR1 is SGHDT and CDR2 is YYEEEE. The germline V and J ends were trimmed by 2 bases and 4 bases, with 7 bases remaining between them. Here the CDR3 DNA reads TGTGCCAGCAGCTTATGGGGGTACGAGCAGTACGTC. It is translated as CASSLWGYEQYV.

In its sample, this clone was seen once. This chain uses TRBV5-1 with TRBJ2-2; a possible D gene is TRBD2 (6 bases). Germline V gene data show CDR1 as SGHRS and CDR2 as YFSETQ. This CDR3 has 15 amino acids. V lost 0 bases, J lost 7 bases, and 13 bases lay in between. The CDR3 nucleotides read TGCGCCAGCAGCTTGGAGGCTAGCGCAATCGGGGAGCTGTTTTTT. Translation gives CASSLEASAIGELFF.

J is TRBJ2-3 and V is TRBV29-1; D uncertain. In germline, CDR1 is SQVTM, CDR2 ANQGSEA. V lost 3 bases, J lost 4 bases, and 8 bases lay in between. This CDR3 is built from 12 residues. CDR3 region: CSVDSRADTQYF. The CDR3 DNA reads as TGCAGCGTTGATTCTAGGGCAGATACGCAGTATTTT.

This chain joins TRBV15 and TRBJ2-1, with 7 bases that match TRBD2. The CDR3 length is 14 residues. J was trimmed by 4 bases and V by 3 bases; bases with no gene match: 3. Germline V CDR1 and CDR2: LNHNV, YYDKDF (reference sequence). The CDR3 loop is CATSSRLAYNEQFF. CDR3 DNA: TGTGCCACCAGCAGCAGACTAGCTTACAATGAGCAGTTCTTC.

This clone was seen a few times. The chain links TRBV18 to TRBJ2-3; D call uncertain. Trimming stripped 3 bases from V and 0 bases from J, with 4 bases between. Germline CDR1 KGHSH, CDR2 LQKENI. CDR3 length: 13 amino acids. The CDR3 loop is CASSPSSTDTQYF. The CDR3 DNA is TGTGCCAGCTCACCGTCTAGCACAGATACGCAGTATTTT.

This clone was found once. This sequence joins TRBV5-5 and TRBJ1-1; the match to TRBD1 covers 12 bases. The CDR3 has 14 residues. Germline V gives CDR1 SGHKS, CDR2 YYEKEE (reference sequence). V lost 7 bases, J lost 10 bases, and 11 bases stayed unmatched. The CDR3: CASAGTGGKFGAFF. The CDR3 DNA is TGTGCCAGCGCTGGGACAGGGGGCAAGTTTGGAGCTTTCTTT.

This clone was seen more than once but under ten times. The chain combines TRBV9 with TRBJ1-1; 8 bases align to TRBD1. V lost 8 bases, J lost 2 bases, and 5 bases stayed unmatched. Germline lookup yields CDR1 SGDLS and CDR2 YYNGEE. The CDR3 sequence is 13 residues long. The CDR3 bases are TGTGCCAGTACCGGGACAGGTAACACTGAAGCTTTCTTT. Encoded protein: CASTGTGNTEAFF.

V gene TRBV6-5 combines with J gene TRBJ1-1; weak D call: TRBD1 (5 bases). Germline-derived CDR1 and CDR2 are MNHEY and SVGAGI. The CDR3 covers 14 residues. V lost 5 bases and J 4 bases, leaving 14 bases between the germline ends. CDR3 nucleotide sequence: TGTGCCAGCAGTACCTACACCGGGGGCACTGAAGCTTTCTTT. This gives the protein CASSTYTGGTEAFF.

The gene calls are TRBV5-1 and TRBJ2-5; D ambiguous. CDR1 is SGHRS, CDR2 YFSETQ, per germline. This CDR3 has 12 residues. Trimming took off 0 bases at V and 3 bases at J, with 3 bases between the two ends. The CDR3 is CASSLAEETQYF. The CDR3, as DNA: TGCGCCAGCAGCTTGGCTGAAGAGACCCAGTACTTC.

The J gene is TRBJ1-1, the V gene TRBV11-2; unclear D gene. Germline V gene data show CDR1 as SGHAT and CDR2 as FQNNGV. Between the trimmed V and J ends, which lost 1 base and 4 bases, there was a span of 16 bases. There are 16 residues in the CDR3. CDR3 in amino acids: CASSLVRQPGFTEAFF. The CDR3 nucleotides are TGTGCCAGCAGCTTAGTGCGACAACCGGGGTTCACTGAAGCTTTCTTT.

V and J are TRBV7-9 and TRBJ2-2; maybe TRBD2 (6 bases). The CDR3 spans 14 residues. The V end was cut by 1 base, the J end by 6 bases, with 9 bases between. Looked up from germline, CDR1 is SEHNR and CDR2 is FQNEAQ (reference sequence). Here the CDR3 DNA reads TGTGCCAGCAGCTTAGTAGCGGTTGCCGGGGAGCTGTTTTTT. It is translated as CASSLVAVAGELFF.

The CDR3 reads CASSISSGSLETQYF. The DNA of the CDR3 is TGTGCCAGTAGTATCTCTAGCGGGAGTCTGGAGACCCAGTACTTC. The gene calls are TRBV19 and TRBJ2-5; 10 bases match TRBD2. The CDR3 sequence is 15 residues long. Germline CDR1 is LNHDA and CDR2 is SQIVND (reference sequence). The V and J ends lost 3 bases and 5 bases, in that order; junction bases with no gene match: 6.

This chain connects TRBV27 to TRBJ1-5, with D uncertain. The CDR3 sequence is 15 residues long. Trimming stripped 2 bases from V and 2 bases from J, with 10 bases between. CDR1 and CDR2 from the germline V gene are MNHEY and SMNVEV (reference sequence). The CDR3, as DNA: TGTGCCAGCAGTTTAGATCGTCTGGGCAATCAGCCCCAGCATTTT. It codes for CASSLDRLGNQPQHF.

The rearrangement links TRBV4-2 to TRBJ2-2, with TRBD2 identical over 11 bases. With V trimmed by 2 bases and J by 2 bases, 7 bases remained unmatched. Germline loops: CDR1 LGHNA, CDR2 YNFKEQ. This CDR3 is 18 amino acids long. CDR3 sequence reads: CASSQPSGLAGNTGELFF. Here the CDR3 DNA reads TGTGCCAGCAGCCAACCTTCCGGACTAGCGGGTAACACCGGGGAGCTGTTTTTT.

The V and J genes are TRBV7-9 and TRBJ2-1, with 7 bases that match TRBD1. Germline CDR1 is SEHNR and CDR2 is FQNEAQ (reference sequence). Trimming cost V 4 bases and J 0 bases; bases outside gene matches: 3. The CDR3 is 15 amino acids. CDR3 in amino acids: CASSSTGVSYNEQFF. CDR3 DNA: TGTGCCAGCAGCTCCACAGGGGTCTCCTACAATGAGCAGTTCTTC. Combining the CDR3 with reference TRBV7-9 and TRBJ2-1 gives the whole variable domain DTGVSQNPRHKITKRGQNVTFRCDPISEHNRLYWYRQTLGQGPEFLTYFQNEAQLEKSRLLSDRFSAERPKGSFSTLEIQRTEQGDSAMYLCASSSTGVSYNEQFFGPGTRLTVL.

This clone was seen once. V gene TRBV19 combines with J gene TRBJ1-1; D remains unclear. This CDR3 is 14 amino acids long. The germline gives CDR1 LNHDA, CDR2 SQIVND (reference sequence). The germline V and J ends were trimmed by 1 base and 5 bases, with 11 bases remaining between them. CDR3 in DNA: TGTGCCAGTAGTATAGGACCAGGCCTAACTGAAGCTTTCTTT. Protein: CASSIGPGLTEAFF.

The chain is built from TRBV19 and TRBJ2-1; no firm D call. There are 15 residues in the CDR3. Trimming stripped 6 bases from V and 0 bases from J, with 12 bases between. Germline CDR1 and CDR2: LNHDA and SQIVND (reference sequence). CDR3 residues: CASSIDRISYNEQFF. CDR3 nucleotide sequence: TGTGCCAGTAGCATTGATAGAATCTCCTACAATGAGCAGTTCTTC.

In this sample, this clone turned up once. V is TRBV10-3 and J is TRBJ1-1; D is unclear. Germline V gene lookup returns CDR1 ENHRY and CDR2 SYGVKD. This CDR3 spans 9 amino acids. V was pared by 7 bases and J by 11 bases, with 8 bases between. CDR3 DNA sequence: TGTGCCATCAAGTCCGAGGCTTTCTTT. Protein product: CAIKSEAFF.

To note about this clone: One junction end disagrees with the germline gene, perhaps due to a read error. The rearrangement links TRBV5-8 to TRBJ1-5, with D possibly matching TRBD1 (5 bases). Germline values: CDR1 SGHTS, CDR2 YDEGEE. The CDR3 contains 13 residues. Written as DNA, the CDR3 is TGTACCAGCAGCTTCGGGGGGAATCAGCCCCAGCATTTT. This translates into CTSSFGGNQPQHF.

This clone was recorded only once. This chain uses TRBV25-1 with TRBJ2-2; D is uncertain. Trimming removed 6 bases from V and 7 bases from J, with 6 bases in between. CDR3 length: 11 residues. Germline CDR1 is MGHDK and CDR2 is SYGVNS. As DNA, the CDR3 is TGTGCCAGCAGGACAATCGGGGAGCTGTTTTTT. Its translation is CASRTIGELFF.

This clone was counted only a few times. The rearrangement joins TRBV2 to TRBJ2-3, with 10 bases identical to TRBD2. The junction had 11 bases not matched to a gene; V was cut back by 3 bases and J by 2 bases. The CDR3 has 18 amino acids. Germline V gene lookup returns CDR1 SNHLY and CDR2 FYNNEI. The CDR3 region is CASSDLSYLAGDTDTQYF. CDR3 in DNA: TGTGCCAGCAGTGATCTCTCCTATCTAGCGGGGGACACAGATACGCAGTATTTT.

The J gene is TRBJ1-1, the V gene TRBV6-5, with 7 bases matching TRBD1. This CDR3 contains 14 residues. Looked up from germline, CDR1 is MNHEY and CDR2 is SVGAGI. Trimming at V came to 5 bases and at J to 4 bases, leaving 7 bases not matched to a gene. CDR3 nucleotide sequence: TGTGCCAGCAGTGTGACAGGGTCGAGCACTGAAGCTTTCTTT. Protein product: CASSVTGSSTEAFF.

The gene calls are TRBV4-2 and TRBJ2-1, with 7 nucleotides matching TRBD1. CDR1 is LGHNA and CDR2 is YNFKEQ in the germline V gene. V shed 2 bases and J 2 bases; nucleotides not matched to a gene: 12. The CDR3 contains 18 residues. Here the CDR3 DNA reads TGTGCCAGCAGCCAAACCCCTAGTGGTACAGGGGCCTACAATGAGCAGTTCTTC. Encoded protein: CASSQTPSGTGAYNEQFF.